A selection of T cell receptor beta chains follows, all from one sample in a study of shared clonotypes between healthy human individuals. TCRdb's copy holds only in-frame clones and misses some; the assay was immunoSEQ multiplex PCR. The profile shows millions of clones, approximately 90% of them singletons. The sequenced sample consisted of naive CD4+ T cells sorted from blood. The receptors shown here come from a man in his late teens or twenties in good health. The CDR3 runs from the conserved cysteine through the conserved F or W. Fields, in order: clone size, D gene, J gene, V gene, CDR3 DNA, CDR3 protein. The D gene is left open where the match is weak. For some rows the clone size is stated as once, few or many, or as a class when expanded; others skip it.

abundance: .
d_gene: .
j_gene: TRBJ2-2
v_gene: TRBV12-5
CDR3nt: TGTGCTAGTGGTTTAGGTCTACAGTCCTCGAACACCGGGGAGCTGTTTTTT
CDR3aa: CASGLGLQSSNTGELFF

abundance: .
d_gene: TRBD1
j_gene: TRBJ1-2
v_gene: TRBV6-5
CDR3nt: TGTGCCAGCAGCGGACAGGGGGCTAACTATGGCTACACCTTC
CDR3aa: CASSGQGANYGYTF

abundance: once
d_gene: .
j_gene: TRBJ1-2
v_gene: TRBV7-9
CDR3nt: TGTGCCAGCAGCTTGGGCAGGGAGGACTATGGCTACACCTTC
CDR3aa: CASSLGREDYGYTF

abundance: .
d_gene: TRBD1
j_gene: TRBJ2-7
v_gene: TRBV18
CDR3nt: TGTGCCAGCTCACCGACAGGGGAAGCCTACGAGCAGTACTTC
CDR3aa: CASSPTGEAYEQYF

abundance: .
d_gene: TRBD1
j_gene: TRBJ2-1
v_gene: TRBV5-5
CDR3nt: TGTGCCAGCAGCTTGGGTCTGACAGGGTACTACAATGAGCAGTTCTTC
CDR3aa: CASSLGLTGYYNEQFF

abundance: .
d_gene: TRBD1
j_gene: TRBJ2-5
v_gene: TRBV5-4
CDR3nt: TGTGCCAGCAGCCAGGGGACAGGGGGGAGAGAGACCCAGTACTTC
CDR3aa: CASSQGTGGRETQYF

abundance: .
d_gene: .
j_gene: TRBJ2-5
v_gene: TRBV18
CDR3nt: TGTGCCAGCTCACGGCTAACAGGGTTAGGAGAGACCCAGTACTTC
CDR3aa: CASSRLTGLGETQYF

abundance: .
d_gene: .
j_gene: TRBJ2-2
v_gene: TRBV6-6
CDR3nt: TGTGCCAGCCGTAGTGGGGCGGGAACGAACACCGGGGAGCTGTTTTTT
CDR3aa: CASRSGAGTNTGELFF

abundance: .
d_gene: TRBD2
j_gene: TRBJ2-5
v_gene: TRBV6-1
CDR3nt: TGTGCCAGCAGATCTAGCGGGGGGCCACAAGAGACCCAGTACTTC
CDR3aa: CASRSSGGPQETQYF

abundance: .
d_gene: TRBD1
j_gene: TRBJ1-3
v_gene: TRBV7-2
CDR3nt: TGTGCCAGCAGCTCGACAGGGGTATCTGGAAACACCATATATTTT
CDR3aa: CASSSTGVSGNTIYF

abundance: .
d_gene: .
j_gene: TRBJ2-2
v_gene: TRBV19
CDR3nt: TGTGCCAGTAGAGACCGGGACTCCGTTCGGGTCGGGGAGCTGTTTTTT
CDR3aa: CASRDRDSVRVGELFF

abundance: .
d_gene: .
j_gene: TRBJ1-1
v_gene: TRBV10-3
CDR3nt: TGTGCCATCAGTGAGTCGCATTTTTCGGAACGGGGAAAGGCTGAAGCTTTCTTT
CDR3aa: CAISESHFSERGKAEAFF

abundance: .
d_gene: TRBD1
j_gene: TRBJ1-2
v_gene: TRBV5-1
CDR3nt: TGCGCCAGCAGCTTGGGACAGGGCAGGTATGGCTACACCTTC
CDR3aa: CASSLGQGRYGYTF

abundance: .
d_gene: .
j_gene: TRBJ2-2
v_gene: TRBV2
CDR3nt: TGTGCCAGCAAGAGCCAGGGTGACGCGGGTGGGGAGCTGTTTTTT
CDR3aa: CASKSQGDAGGELFF

abundance: .
d_gene: .
j_gene: TRBJ2-3
v_gene: TRBV21-1
CDR3nt: TGTGCCAGCATCGGAATAGACTCCGGGACCAAAGGTACAGATACGCAGTATTTT
CDR3aa: CASIGIDSGTKGTDTQYF

abundance: .
d_gene: .
j_gene: TRBJ1-6
v_gene: TRBV10-3
CDR3nt: TGTGCCATCAGTGAGTCGTCCTCCTATAATTCACCCCTCCACTTT
CDR3aa: CAISESSSYNSPLHF

abundance: .
d_gene: .
j_gene: TRBJ1-4
v_gene: TRBV29-1
CDR3nt: TGCAGCGCCTGGGACGAGTCAAAACTGTTTTTT
CDR3aa: CSAWDESKLFF

abundance: .
d_gene: .
j_gene: TRBJ1-1
v_gene: TRBV19
CDR3nt: TGTGCCAGTATTGTCGGCGAACTGGCCGGCACTGAAGCTTTCTTT
CDR3aa: CASIVGELAGTEAFF

abundance: once
d_gene: TRBD1
j_gene: TRBJ2-3
v_gene: TRBV5-4
CDR3nt: TGTGCCAGCAGCTCACAGGGGGCGATTGCCACAGATACGCAGTATTTT
CDR3aa: CASSSQGAIATDTQYF

abundance: .
d_gene: .
j_gene: TRBJ2-3
v_gene: TRBV2
CDR3nt: TGTGCCAGCACGCCTCCGGGGTTTAGGACAGATACGCAGTATTTT
CDR3aa: CASTPPGFRTDTQYF

abundance: .
d_gene: .
j_gene: TRBJ1-5
v_gene: TRBV5-1
CDR3nt: TGCGCCAGCAGCTTGGAGGGGGAAGGCTATCAGCCCCAGCATTTT
CDR3aa: CASSLEGEGYQPQHF

abundance: .
d_gene: .
j_gene: TRBJ1-1
v_gene: TRBV6-5
CDR3nt: TGTGCCAGCAGTTACCAGTACACTGAAGCTTTCTTT
CDR3aa: CASSYQYTEAFF

abundance: .
d_gene: TRBD1
j_gene: TRBJ2-2
v_gene: TRBV19
CDR3nt: TGTGCCAGTGCCGGGACAGCCGTACTCACCGGGGAGCTGTTTTTT
CDR3aa: CASAGTAVLTGELFF

abundance: .
d_gene: .
j_gene: TRBJ1-2
v_gene: TRBV30
CDR3nt: TGTGCCTGGAGTAGAGGCGGAGGCTACACCTTC
CDR3aa: CAWSRGGGYTF

abundance: .
d_gene: .
j_gene: TRBJ2-7
v_gene: TRBV10-3
CDR3nt: TGTGCCAGCAGTTACTCGATCTCAGCCGAGCAGTACTTC
CDR3aa: CASSYSISAEQYF

abundance: .
d_gene: TRBD1
j_gene: TRBJ2-2
v_gene: TRBV11-3
CDR3nt: TGTGCCAGCAGCCCCGGGACAGGGGGCGGTCGTATCTACGGGGAGCTGTTTTTT
CDR3aa: CASSPGTGGGRIYGELFF

abundance: .
d_gene: .
j_gene: TRBJ1-1
v_gene: TRBV5-1
CDR3nt: TGCGCCAGCAGCTTGGGTGCCAGGGCCTTCACTGAAGCTTTCTTT
CDR3aa: CASSLGARAFTEAFF

abundance: .
d_gene: .
j_gene: TRBJ2-5
v_gene: TRBV6-6
CDR3nt: TGTGCCAGCAGTCTCCGGGACACACAAGAGACCCAGTACTTC
CDR3aa: CASSLRDTQETQYF

abundance: .
d_gene: TRBD1
j_gene: TRBJ2-7
v_gene: TRBV30
CDR3nt: TGTGCCTGGAGACTAAGGCCGGGACAGGGCAACGAGCAGTACTTC
CDR3aa: CAWRLRPGQGNEQYF

abundance: few
d_gene: .
j_gene: TRBJ1-2
v_gene: TRBV12-5
CDR3nt: TGTGCTAGTGGTGAGGACCGAGCTAACTATGGCTACACCTTC
CDR3aa: CASGEDRANYGYTF

abundance: .
d_gene: TRBD1
j_gene: TRBJ1-1
v_gene: TRBV7-9
CDR3nt: TGTGCCAGCAGCCGGCAGGGGGGAGAAGCTTTCTTT
CDR3aa: CASSRQGGEAFF

abundance: .
d_gene: TRBD2
j_gene: TRBJ2-5
v_gene: TRBV28
CDR3nt: TGTGCCAGCAGGAAAGTGGGACTAGCGGACCAAGAGACCCAGTACTTC
CDR3aa: CASRKVGLADQETQYF

abundance: .
d_gene: .
j_gene: TRBJ2-5
v_gene: TRBV5-4
CDR3nt: TGTGCCAGCAGCTTGAGCCCCGACCGCCTTCAAGAGACCCAGTACTTC
CDR3aa: CASSLSPDRLQETQYF

abundance: .
d_gene: TRBD1
j_gene: TRBJ2-7
v_gene: TRBV30
CDR3nt: TGTGCCTACGTAGACAGGGGCGAGCAGTACTTC
CDR3aa: CAYVDRGEQYF

abundance: .
d_gene: .
j_gene: TRBJ1-5
v_gene: TRBV11-3
CDR3nt: TGTGCCAGCAGCACGATTAGCAATCAGCCCCAGCATTTT
CDR3aa: CASSTISNQPQHF

abundance: .
d_gene: .
j_gene: TRBJ1-3
v_gene: TRBV4-1
CDR3nt: TGCGCCAGCAGCCCCCGCGGGGGAAGTATCGGAAACACCATATATTTT
CDR3aa: CASSPRGGSIGNTIYF

abundance: .
d_gene: TRBD1
j_gene: TRBJ2-7
v_gene: TRBV9
CDR3nt: TGTGCCAGCAGCGCCGGGACAGGGAGCTCCTACGAGCAGTACTTC
CDR3aa: CASSAGTGSSYEQYF

abundance: .
d_gene: TRBD1
j_gene: TRBJ1-2
v_gene: TRBV18
CDR3nt: TGTGCCAGCTCACCACCTGGACAGGCCCAGTATGGCTACACCTTC
CDR3aa: CASSPPGQAQYGYTF

abundance: .
d_gene: .
j_gene: TRBJ2-3
v_gene: TRBV10-3
CDR3nt: TGTGCCATCCAATGGGGGCCCCAGGATACGCAGTATTTT
CDR3aa: CAIQWGPQDTQYF

abundance: .
d_gene: TRBD1
j_gene: TRBJ1-1
v_gene: TRBV19
CDR3nt: TGTGCCAGTAGTAAGACAGGGCTCACTGAAGCTTTCTTT
CDR3aa: CASSKTGLTEAFF

abundance: .
d_gene: TRBD2
j_gene: TRBJ2-2
v_gene: TRBV30
CDR3nt: TGTGCCTGGAGTGCCGGACTAGCGGACACCGGGGAGCTGTTTTTT
CDR3aa: CAWSAGLADTGELFF

abundance: .
d_gene: .
j_gene: TRBJ2-5
v_gene: TRBV3-1/TRBV3-2
CDR3nt: TGTGCCAGCAGCTCAATCCCTTACTTC
CDR3aa: CASSSIPYF

abundance: .
d_gene: TRBD2
j_gene: TRBJ2-2
v_gene: TRBV5-4
CDR3nt: TGTGCCAGCAGCCTCGCGGGAGTAGGGACCGGGGAGCTGTTTTTT
CDR3aa: CASSLAGVGTGELFF

abundance: once
d_gene: .
j_gene: TRBJ1-3
v_gene: TRBV6-1
CDR3nt: TGTGCCAGCAGTGTGTTGGGACTCTCTGGAAACACCATATATTTT
CDR3aa: CASSVLGLSGNTIYF